This passage covers 23 T cell receptor beta chains from one sample sequenced in a study of graft-versus-host responses after intestinal transplantation. No antigen is known for these receptors. Profiled with immunoSEQ multiplex PCR; TCRdb holds only in-frame clones, not every one. Seen here are over 65,000 clones, approximately 90% observed once, and the top ten hold 7% to 9.5%. Here the sequenced sample was unstimulated CD8+ T cells sorted from spleen or lymph node cells, taken before transplant. Receptors were obtained from a human donor who was the organ donor for an intestinal transplant.

The J gene is TRBJ2-3, the V gene TRBV4-1; D is undetermined. This CDR3 comprises 14 residues. Trimming took 0 bases from V and 4 from J, leaving 8 bases between them. The germline CDR1 and CDR2 sequences are MGHRA and YSYEKL. The CDR3 DNA reads TGCGCCAGCAGCCAAGATCCCCAAGCAGATACGCAGTATTTT. Its protein product is CASSQDPQADTQYF.

V is TRBV5-4 and J is TRBJ2-7; no clear D. Germline CDR1 is SGHNT and CDR2 is YYREEE (reference sequence). There are 12 residues in the CDR3. V was clipped by 0 bases and J by 4 bases, with 5 bases between them. The CDR3 loop reads CASSLDRYEQYF. The CDR3 DNA reads TGTGCCAGCAGCTTGGACCGATACGAGCAGTACTTC.

This clone was picked up a small number of times. The chain recombines TRBV19 with TRBJ2-1; 10 bases map to TRBD2. The CDR3 covers 15 residues. Germline V lookup: CDR1 LNHDA, CDR2 SQIVND (reference sequence). V trimming: 3 bases; J trimming: 6 bases; junction bases outside the gene matches: 5. CDR3 loop: CASSIGSGRGNEQFF. The CDR3 nucleotides are TGTGCCAGTAGTATTGGGAGCGGGAGGGGCAATGAGCAGTTCTTC.

The chain employs TRBV29-1 and TRBJ2-1, with D unresolved. The CDR3 length is 12 residues. The germline V gene has CDR1 SQVTM and CDR2 ANQGSEA. The V and J ends lost 0 bases and 4 bases respectively, with 4 bases between them. CDR3 in DNA: TGCAGCGTTGAAGACAGTTACAATGAGCAGTTCTTC. Translating it yields CSVEDSYNEQFF.

This chain uses TRBV4-1 with TRBJ2-5; D is uncertain. The better agreement between TRBJ2-7 and the DNA end casts doubt on the J call. CDR1 is MGHRA and CDR2 is YSYEKL in the germline V gene. CDR3 size: 15 residues. The CDR3 bases are TGCGCCAGCAGCCAAGAGGCCGCGCCCCACTACGAGCAGTACTTC. Protein: CASSQEAAPHYEQYF.

This rearrangement joins TRBV11-2 to TRBJ2-5, with 9 positions matching TRBD2. The J call may not be correct, given that the DNA end is closer to TRBJ2-7. Germline V lookup: CDR1 SGHAT, CDR2 FQNNGV. The CDR3 covers 14 residues. The CDR3 sequence is CASSFSSGAYEQYF. The CDR3 nucleotides are TGTGCCAGCAGCTTCTCTAGCGGGGCCTACGAGCAGTACTTC.

This rearrangement joins TRBV5-1 to TRBJ2-1; tentatively, D is TRBD2 (6 bases). V shed 0 bases and J shed 2 bases, with 15 bases lying between them. Germline lookup yields CDR1 SGHRS and CDR2 YFSETQ. This CDR3 region has 17 residues. The CDR3 DNA reads as TGCGCCAGCAGCTTGGAGTGGCGGGGCGGTACCTACAATGAGCAGTTCTTC. Translated: CASSLEWRGGTYNEQFF.

This clone has a single count. J is TRBJ2-5 and V is TRBV6-1; D might be TRBD1 (7 bases). This CDR3 spans 18 amino acids. CDR1 MNHNS and CDR2 SASEGT come from the germline V gene. V lost 3 bases and J lost 1, with 21 bases in between. Here the CDR3 DNA reads TGTGCCAGCAGTGAGGAGGGGACAGTATTCTTGGGCCAAGAGACCCAGTACTTC. It codes for CASSEEGTVFLGQETQYF.

The chain joins TRBV27 to TRBJ2-3, with D possibly being TRBD1 (5 bases). Germline V gene lookup returns CDR1 MNHEY and CDR2 SMNVEV (reference sequence). The CDR3 has 15 residues. The V and J ends lost 7 bases and 0 bases respectively, with 14 bases between them. This CDR3 reads CASTLGPGSTDTQYF. CDR3 nucleotide sequence: TGTGCCAGCACCCTCGGTCCAGGGAGCACAGATACGCAGTATTTT.

The V gene is TRBV5-6, the J gene TRBJ2-2, with no clear D. The CDR3 has 15 amino acids. V lost 2 bases and J lost 6, with 14 bases in between. Germline V gene data show CDR1 as SGHDT and CDR2 as YYEEEE. CDR3 loop: CASSFYAQWAGELFF. DNA for the CDR3: TGTGCCAGCAGCTTTTATGCGCAATGGGCCGGGGAGCTGTTTTTT.

The V and J genes are TRBV11-2 and TRBJ2-5; 12 bases map to TRBD2. CDR1 SGHAT and CDR2 FQNNGV come from the germline V gene. The trim removed 5 bases at V and 5 bases at J, leaving 3 bases unmatched. The CDR3 is made up of 14 amino acids. The DNA for the CDR3 is TGTGCCAGCAGCCCTCTAGCGGGAGGGGAGACCCAGTACTTC. Residues: CASSPLAGGETQYF.

In this sample, this clone turned up once. The V gene is TRBV4-1, the J gene TRBJ1-1; tentatively, D is TRBD1 (5 bases). The CDR3 length is 17 residues. Germline loops: CDR1 MGHRA, CDR2 YSYEKL. V dropped 4 bases and J dropped 0 bases, with 18 bases sitting between them. The CDR3 reads CASSLLGMGVMNTEAFF. The CDR3 DNA is TGCGCCAGCAGCCTCCTCGGGATGGGGGTCATGAACACTGAAGCTTTCTTT.

Written as DNA, the CDR3 is TGTGCCAGCAGCGTAGGTGTGGGGAGCTATGGCTACACCTTC. As protein: CASSVGVGSYGYTF. The chain employs TRBV9 and TRBJ1-2; D unclear. Deletions cut 0 bases from V and 4 bases from J, with 10 bases between. Germline V CDR1 and CDR2: SGDLS, YYNGEE. CDR3 length equals 14 residues. Based on the CDR3 plus reference TRBV9 and TRBJ1-2, the full variable domain is DSGVTQTPKHLITATGQRVTLRCSPRSGDLSVYWYQQSLDQGLQFLIQYYNGEERAKGNILERFSAQQFPDLHSELNLSSLELGDSALYFCASSVGVGSYGYTFGSGTRLTVV.

The chain is built from TRBV6-1 and TRBJ2-1; D may be TRBD2 (5 bases). Germline loops: CDR1 MNHNS, CDR2 SASEGT. This CDR3 has 16 residues. The V end lost 3 bases, the J end lost 6 bases, and 18 bases lay between the germline ends. CDR3 DNA sequence: TGTGCCAGCAGTGAGCTAGGCGCGGGTCGTTTCAATGAGCAGTTCTTC. It specifies CASSELGAGRFNEQFF.

The rearrangement links TRBV7-7 to TRBJ2-3, with 9 bases identical to TRBD1. Germline-derived CDR1 and CDR2 are SSHAT and FNYEAQ (reference sequence). The CDR3 totals 15 residues. The junction had 13 bases not matched to a gene; V was cut back by 4 bases and J by 11 bases. CDR3 amino acids: CASSSGDRDRSQQYF. The CDR3 nucleotides read TGTGCCAGCAGCTCTGGGGACAGGGACCGATCACAGCAGTATTTT. Full variable domain (outside the CDR3, taken from reference TRBV7-7 and TRBJ2-3): GAGVSQSPRYKVTKRGQDVTLRCDPISSHATLYWYQQALGQGPEFLTYFNYEAQPDKSGLPSDRFSAERPEGSISTLTIQRTEQRDSAMYRCASSSGDRDRSQQYFGPGTRLTVL.

In this sample, this clone turned up a few times. The chain combines TRBV4-1 with TRBJ1-1; D call uncertain. Germline CDR1 is MGHRA and CDR2 is YSYEKL. Trimming removed 0 bases from V and 4 bases from J, with 9 bases in between. This CDR3 is built from 14 residues. DNA of the CDR3: TGCGCCAGCAGCCAAGAGACGTATGGCACTGAAGCTTTCTTT. Its translation is CASSQETYGTEAFF.

V gene TRBV29-1 combines with J gene TRBJ2-5, with 12 positions matching TRBD2. This CDR3 comprises 13 residues. Germline-derived CDR1 and CDR2 are SQVTM and ANQGSEA. J gave up 4 bases and V 5 bases, and 2 bases lay outside the gene matches. CDR3 sequence reads: CSVSLAGGETQYF. CDR3 coding DNA: TGCAGCGTTTCACTAGCGGGAGGAGAGACCCAGTACTTC.

This chain links TRBV6-1 with TRBJ1-1, with TRBD1 matching 10 bases. The germline gives CDR1 MNHNS, CDR2 SASEGT. With V trimmed by 1 base and J by 9 bases, 5 bases remained unmatched. There are 14 residues in the CDR3. The CDR3 protein is CASSEETGGLQAFF. The CDR3 bases are TGTGCCAGCAGTGAAGAGACAGGGGGCCTTCAAGCTTTCTTT.

The chain employs TRBV5-4 and TRBJ2-7, with 9 bases matching TRBD2. J gave up 2 bases and V 4 bases, and 7 bases lay outside the gene matches. The CDR3 extends over 15 amino acids. Germline V gene data show CDR1 as SGHNT and CDR2 as YYREEE (reference sequence). The CDR3 DNA is TGTGCCAGCAGCAACCTAGCGGGGCAACCCTACGAGCAGTACTTC. The encoded protein is CASSNLAGQPYEQYF.

The chain employs TRBV27 and TRBJ2-7; D perhaps matches TRBD2 (6 bases). CDR1 is MNHEY, CDR2 SMNVEV, per germline (reference sequence). V was pared by 2 bases and J by 2 bases, with 13 bases between. This CDR3 comprises 15 residues. This CDR3 reads CASSLVGTGAYEQYF. DNA of the CDR3: TGTGCCAGCAGTTTAGTTGGGACTGGAGCCTACGAGCAGTACTTC.

The chain couples TRBV28 to TRBJ1-2, with 9 bases lining up with TRBD1. Germline CDR1 is MDHEN and CDR2 is SYDVKM. The CDR3 is made up of 16 amino acids. V lost 5 bases to trimming and J lost 7 bases; unmatched junction nucleotides: 14. As DNA, the CDR3 is TGTGCCAGCAGTACCCACCCAAGGACAGGGGCGGTTGGCTACACCTTC. It encodes CASSTHPRTGAVGYTF.

V is TRBV6-5 and J is TRBJ2-7; 10 bases agree with TRBD1. CDR1 is MNHEY and CDR2 is SVGAGI in the germline V gene. V lost 6 bases, J lost 6 bases, and 8 bases stayed unmatched. There are 14 residues in the CDR3. CDR3 nucleotides: TGTGCCAGCAGCAGGGGGGACAGGGGCCCCGAGCAGTACTTC. Translation: CASSRGDRGPEQYF.

This chain uses TRBV28 with TRBJ1-2; D remains unclear. The CDR3 has 13 amino acids. The germline gives CDR1 MDHEN, CDR2 SYDVKM. V lost 5 bases to trimming and J lost 2 bases, with 9 bases between them. The CDR3 loop is CASSPLANYGYTF. CDR3 nucleotide sequence: TGTGCCAGCAGTCCCTTAGCGAACTATGGCTACACCTTC.